The rows below give T cell receptor beta chains drawn from one sample of a study of immune evolution from preneoplasia to lung adenocarcinoma. The assay was immunoSEQ multiplex PCR, and TCRdb's table has in-frame clones only and misses some. This sample has about 6,500 clones, with roughly four fifths found just once. The source material was FFPE lung adenocarcinoma in situ tissue. The receptors come from a donor at least 70 years old with lung adenocarcinoma. Both conserved end residues are part of each CDR3. D genes are given only for firm matches. Clone size is shown for a subset of rows, as once, few, many or a class of expanded clone.

clone_size: NA; d_call: NA; v_call: TRBV7-3; j_call: TRBJ2-5; cdr3_aa: CASSSQGRRETQYF; cdr3_nt: TGTGCCAGCAGCTCCCAGGGGCGAAGGGAGACCCAGTACTTC
clone_size: NA; d_call: NA; v_call: TRBV6-5; j_call: TRBJ2-7; cdr3_aa: CASSYSPGSNYEQYF; cdr3_nt: TGTGCCAGCAGTTACTCCCCAGGGAGCAACTACGAGCAGTACTTC
clone_size: NA; d_call: TRBD2; v_call: TRBV6-1; j_call: TRBJ2-1; cdr3_aa: CASRGLAGGRSEQFF; cdr3_nt: TGTGCCAGCAGAGGACTAGCGGGGGGGCGGAGTGAGCAGTTCTTC
clone_size: NA; d_call: NA; v_call: TRBV15; j_call: TRBJ2-7; cdr3_aa: CATSSAFGRLRSYEQYF; cdr3_nt: TGTGCCACCAGCAGCGCCTTTGGCAGGCTTCGCTCCTACGAGCAGTACTTC
clone_size: NA; d_call: TRBD1; v_call: TRBV4-1; j_call: TRBJ1-1; cdr3_aa: CASSQGTQGVGTEAFF; cdr3_nt: TGCGCCAGCAGCCAAGGGACTCAGGGGGTAGGCACTGAAGCTTTCTTT
clone_size: few; d_call: NA; v_call: TRBV18; j_call: TRBJ1-4; cdr3_aa: CASSPGGTDEKLFF; cdr3_nt: TGTGCCAGCTCACCGGGGGGGACGGATGAAAAACTGTTTTTT
clone_size: NA; d_call: NA; v_call: TRBV27; j_call: TRBJ2-5; cdr3_aa: CASYSQETQYF; cdr3_nt: TGTGCCAGCTATAGCCAAGAGACCCAGTACTTC
clone_size: NA; d_call: NA; v_call: TRBV29-1; j_call: TRBJ1-1; cdr3_aa: CSVEVQLNTEAFF; cdr3_nt: TGCAGCGTTGAAGTTCAGCTGAACACTGAAGCTTTCTTT
clone_size: few; d_call: NA; v_call: TRBV7-2; j_call: TRBJ2-6; cdr3_aa: CASSFWRSGANVLTF; cdr3_nt: TGTGCCAGCAGCTTTTGGCGTTCTGGGGCCAACGTCCTGACTTTC
clone_size: NA; d_call: NA; v_call: TRBV7-3; j_call: TRBJ2-7; cdr3_aa: CASSLIRDHEQYF; cdr3_nt: TGTGCCAGCAGCTTAATCAGGGACCACGAGCAGTACTTC
clone_size: once; d_call: TRBD2; v_call: TRBV6-1; j_call: TRBJ2-1; cdr3_aa: CASNPRLAGYNEQFF; cdr3_nt: TGTGCCAGCAACCCCCGACTAGCGGGGTACAATGAGCAGTTCTTC
clone_size: NA; d_call: NA; v_call: TRBV9; j_call: TRBJ2-3; cdr3_aa: CASSVLASRGDTQYF; cdr3_nt: TGTGCCAGCAGCGTTCTAGCTTCTAGGGGAGATACGCAGTATTTT
clone_size: NA; d_call: TRBD1; v_call: TRBV15; j_call: TRBJ1-6; cdr3_aa: CATSSVRTGKLSPLHF; cdr3_nt: TGTGCCACCAGTTCTGTGCGGACAGGGAAGTTGTCACCCCTCCACTTT
clone_size: NA; d_call: TRBD1; v_call: TRBV6-6; j_call: TRBJ1-4; cdr3_aa: CASSRGKEKLFF; cdr3_nt: TGTGCCAGCAGCAGGGGGAAGGAAAAACTGTTTTTT
clone_size: NA; d_call: TRBD1; v_call: TRBV30; j_call: TRBJ2-5; cdr3_aa: CAWRRTGGQETQYF; cdr3_nt: TGTGCCTGGAGGAGGACAGGGGGCCAAGAGACCCAGTACTTC
clone_size: NA; d_call: TRBD2; v_call: TRBV10-3; j_call: TRBJ2-1; cdr3_aa: CAISAFGTSGDLAQFGEQFF; cdr3_nt: TGTGCCATCAGTGCATTTGGGACTAGCGGGGACCTTGCGCAGTTCGGTGAGCAGTTCTTC
clone_size: NA; d_call: TRBD2; v_call: TRBV11-1; j_call: TRBJ2-4; cdr3_aa: CASSQLLGGDNIQYF; cdr3_nt: TGTGCCAGCAGCCAGCTCCTGGGAGGGGATAACATTCAGTACTTC
clone_size: NA; d_call: TRBD1; v_call: TRBV5-5; j_call: TRBJ1-1; cdr3_aa: CASSLEGATEAFF; cdr3_nt: TGTGCCAGCAGCTTGGAGGGGGCCACTGAAGCTTTCTTT
clone_size: once; d_call: NA; v_call: TRBV28; j_call: TRBJ2-1; cdr3_aa: CASSPAPPGVGNEQFF; cdr3_nt: TGTGCCAGCAGCCCGGCCCCCCCGGGAGTGGGGAATGAGCAGTTCTTC
clone_size: once; d_call: NA; v_call: TRBV2; j_call: TRBJ1-2; cdr3_aa: CASSEARGTPFGYTF; cdr3_nt: TGTGCCAGCAGTGAAGCCAGGGGAACCCCCTTTGGCTACACCTTC
clone_size: NA; d_call: TRBD1; v_call: TRBV5-1; j_call: TRBJ1-4; cdr3_aa: CASSVGTATNEKLFF; cdr3_nt: TGCGCCAGCAGCGTAGGGACAGCAACTAATGAAAAACTGTTTTTT
clone_size: medium-sized; d_call: NA; v_call: TRBV6-6; j_call: TRBJ1-3; cdr3_aa: CASSHAPRGTLNTIYF; cdr3_nt: TGTGCCAGCAGCCATGCCCCTAGGGGGACCCTAAACACCATATATTTT
clone_size: NA; d_call: NA; v_call: TRBV6-5; j_call: TRBJ1-2; cdr3_aa: CAVGHYGYTF; cdr3_nt: TGTGCGGTGGGACACTATGGCTACACCTTC
clone_size: NA; d_call: TRBD1; v_call: TRBV29-1; j_call: TRBJ2-1; cdr3_aa: CSVEGGQASYNEQFF; cdr3_nt: TGCAGCGTTGAAGGCGGACAGGCCTCCTACAATGAGCAGTTCTTC
clone_size: NA; d_call: TRBD1; v_call: TRBV5-6; j_call: TRBJ2-2; cdr3_aa: CASSFGTGLTGELFF; cdr3_nt: TGTGCCAGCAGCTTCGGGACAGGGTTGACGGGGGAGCTGTTTTTT
clone_size: NA; d_call: NA; v_call: TRBV9; j_call: TRBJ1-1; cdr3_aa: CASSVEGGTRYTEAFF; cdr3_nt: TGTGCCAGCAGCGTAGAGGGCGGGACGAGGTACACTGAAGCTTTCTTT
clone_size: NA; d_call: NA; v_call: TRBV15; j_call: TRBJ2-7; cdr3_aa: CATSSRTSYEQYF; cdr3_nt: TGTGCCACCAGCAGCCGTACCTCCTACGAGCAGTACTTC
clone_size: NA; d_call: TRBD1; v_call: TRBV7-6; j_call: TRBJ2-5; cdr3_aa: CASSYRQGQETQYF; cdr3_nt: TGTGCCAGCAGCTACCGACAGGGCCAAGAGACCCAGTACTTC
clone_size: NA; d_call: NA; v_call: TRBV9; j_call: TRBJ2-7; cdr3_aa: CASSASTSSYEQYF; cdr3_nt: TGTGCCAGCAGCGCCTCTACTAGCTCCTACGAGCAGTACTTC
clone_size: NA; d_call: TRBD1; v_call: TRBV4-1; j_call: TRBJ1-5; cdr3_aa: CASSPFAGTGANQPQHF; cdr3_nt: TGCGCCAGCAGCCCATTCGCCGGGACAGGGGCCAATCAGCCCCAGCATTTT
clone_size: NA; d_call: NA; v_call: TRBV28; j_call: TRBJ1-2; cdr3_aa: CASSLLAGNYGYTF; cdr3_nt: TGTGCCAGCAGTTTATTGGCGGGGAACTATGGCTACACCTTC
clone_size: NA; d_call: TRBD2; v_call: TRBV30; j_call: TRBJ2-2; cdr3_aa: CAGTKGGGGRTGELFF; cdr3_nt: TGCGCCGGGACCAAGGGTGGGGGAGGGCGCACCGGGGAGCTGTTTTTT
clone_size: NA; d_call: TRBD2; v_call: TRBV4-2; j_call: TRBJ2-1; cdr3_aa: CASSHHSGNARGTYNEQFF; cdr3_nt: TGTGCCAGCAGCCACCATAGCGGGAACGCCAGGGGCACCTACAATGAGCAGTTCTTC